Presented here are 24 T cell receptor beta chains from one specimen sequenced in a study of blood T cell repertoires in COVID-19 (dated by TCRdb to about 2020). To prepare the library, the immunoSEQ multiplex PCR assay was applied. What TCRdb holds here is the immuneACCESS table cut down to in-frame rearrangements. Part of the clones is not present; checked against another copy, under half of the missing clones reflect an unresolved V gene, and the others are unexplained. Across this sample there are approximately 100,000 clones, with about 82% seen only once. Of the sample, about 25% is held by the ten largest clones. The sample comprised peripheral blood. These receptors were obtained from a human donor in a cohort sampled during active COVID-19.

V usage is TRBV6-6 and J usage is TRBJ2-3; D uncertain. V lost 2 bases to trimming and J lost 1 base, with 4 bases between them. This CDR3 is built from 13 residues. CDR1 and CDR2 (germline): MNHNY, SVGAGI (reference sequence). CDR3 residues: CASSYERTDTQYF. In nucleotides, the CDR3 is TGTGCCAGCAGTTACGAGCGCACAGATACGCAGTATTTT.

The chain couples TRBV7-9 to TRBJ1-2; D may be TRBD1 (6 bases). Deletions cut 8 bases from V and 2 bases from J, with 15 bases between. Per the germline V gene, CDR1 is SEHNR and CDR2 is FQNEAQ (reference sequence). The CDR3 has 14 residues. The CDR3 reads CASAQGWVNYGYTF. The CDR3 region has the DNA TGTGCCAGCGCTCAGGGGTGGGTGAACTATGGCTACACCTTC. Looking up the rest from reference TRBV7-9 and TRBJ1-2 gives the full variable domain: DTGVSQNPRHKITKRGQNVTFRCDPISEHNRLYWYRQTLGQGPEFLTYFQNEAQLEKSRLLSDRFSAERPKGSFSTLEIQRTEQGDSAMYLCASAQGWVNYGYTFGSGTRLTVV.

In nucleotides, the CDR3 is TGTGCCAGCAGTAACGGACAGGGGATGAGGTACAATGAGCAGTTCTTC. Its translation is CASSNGQGMRYNEQFF. This sequence joins TRBV28 and TRBJ2-1, with 9 nucleotides matching TRBD1. The CDR3 is made up of 16 amino acids. V was pared by 5 bases and J by 4 bases, with 9 bases of the junction left unmatched. Germline CDR1 MDHEN, CDR2 SYDVKM.

The chain carries TRBV19 and TRBJ1-2, with D unresolved. The germline V gene encodes CDR1 LNHDA and CDR2 SQIVND (reference sequence). This CDR3 spans 13 amino acids. The V end was cut by 7 bases, the J end by 8 bases, with 17 bases between. The CDR3 reads CASTRTSQKGYTF. As DNA, the CDR3 is TGTGCCAGTACCCGTACGTCGCAGAAAGGCTACACCTTC.

V gene TRBV12-3 or TRBV12-4 combines with J gene TRBJ2-1; the D gene is possibly TRBD2 (5 bases). Trimming removed 9 bases at V and 4 bases at J, with 13 bases between. The CDR3 is 13 amino acids. CDR3 loop: CASTRDSYNEQFF. The CDR3 DNA follows: TGTGCCAGTACCCGGGATTCATACAATGAGCAGTTCTTC.

This clone was observed a few times. The rearrangement uses TRBV6-6 and TRBJ1-5, with TRBD1 matching over 7 bases. CDR1 is MNHNY and CDR2 is SVGAGI in the germline V gene (reference sequence). The CDR3 totals 16 residues. The V gene end was trimmed by 7 bases and the J gene end by 0 bases; junction bases not matched to a gene: 9. The CDR3 sequence: CASKSLTGLSNQPQHF. The CDR3 nucleotides read TGTGCCAGCAAGTCGTTGACAGGGCTTAGCAATCAGCCCCAGCATTTT.

The genes are TRBV9 and TRBJ1-4, with D possibly matching TRBD1 (6 bases). The V gene's germline CDR1 is SGDLS and CDR2 YYNGEE. The CDR3 is 14 residues long. Trimming shortened V by 4 bases and J by 4 bases, and 11 bases separated the two germline ends. In DNA form, the CDR3 reads TGTGCCAGCAGCCCAGGGGCGAGTAATGAAAAACTGTTTTTT. Translation gives CASSPGASNEKLFF.

The CDR3, as DNA: TGTGCCATCAGCCGACTAGCGGGGGGAGACAATGAGCAGTTCTTC. This gives the protein CAISRLAGGDNEQFF. The chain combines TRBV10-3 with TRBJ2-1; the match to TRBD2 covers 13 bases. Germline V lookup: CDR1 ENHRY, CDR2 SYGVKD. Losses at the gene ends were 6 bases for V and 5 bases for J; bases not matched to a gene: 4. CDR3 length: 15 amino acids.

This clone was detected a few times. This sequence joins TRBV29-1 and TRBJ1-1, with 8 bases fitting TRBD1. V lost 5 bases to trimming and J lost 1 base; unmatched junction nucleotides: 3. The CDR3 runs 13 residues. In germline, CDR1 is SQVTM, CDR2 ANQGSEA. In DNA, the CDR3 is TGCAGCGTTACGGGACAGGCGAACACTGAAGCTTTCTTT. This translates into CSVTGQANTEAFF.

The chain joins TRBV5-1 to TRBJ2-5; D unclear. Between the trimmed V and J ends, which lost 1 base and 0 bases, there was a span of 10 bases. Germline CDR1 is SGHRS and CDR2 is YFSETQ. The CDR3 runs 15 residues. The CDR3 region is CASSLSSSNQETQYF. CDR3 sequence (DNA): TGCGCCAGCAGCTTGTCGAGTTCTAACCAAGAGACCCAGTACTTC.

J is TRBJ2-1 and V is TRBV10-3; 7 bases map to TRBD2. J gave up 1 base and V 8 bases, and 5 bases lay outside the gene matches. This CDR3 comprises 14 residues. Per germline, CDR1 ENHRY and CDR2 SYGVKD. CDR3 amino acids: CAIGIGGSYNEQFF. As DNA, the CDR3 is TGTGCCATCGGTATCGGGGGGTCCTACAATGAGCAGTTCTTC.

The V call is TRBV2, the J call TRBJ2-1, with 12 bases aligning to TRBD2. The length of the CDR3 is 15 residues. CDR1 and CDR2 (germline): SNHLY, FYNNEI. V trimming: 2 bases; J trimming: 9 bases; junction bases outside the gene matches: 5. The chain's CDR3 is CASSELAGGIGEQFF. For the CDR3, the DNA is TGTGCCAGCAGTGAACTAGCGGGGGGGATAGGTGAGCAGTTCTTC.

A single count supports this clone. The chain couples TRBV11-2 to TRBJ2-1; 8 positions agree with TRBD1. The CDR3 has 15 residues. J lost 9 bases, V lost 5 bases, and 12 bases had no gene match. CDR1 is SGHAT and CDR2 is FQNNGV in the germline V gene. The CDR3 region is CASSIRQGRSGEQFF. CDR3 bases: TGTGCCAGCAGCATCCGACAGGGGAGGTCCGGTGAGCAGTTCTTC.

The chain joins TRBV30 to TRBJ2-4; D is uncertain. CDR1 is GTSNPN and CDR2 is SVGIG in the germline V gene (reference sequence). V was cut by 1 base and J by 7 bases, with 11 bases left in between. The CDR3 consists of 13 residues. The CDR3 loop reads CAWSGAPPNIQYF. For the CDR3, the DNA is TGTGCCTGGAGTGGGGCTCCCCCGAACATTCAGTACTTC.

V and J are TRBV3-1 (or the pseudogene TRBV3-2) and TRBJ1-2; D gene unclear. Trimming took 8 bases from V and 1 from J, leaving 11 bases between them. CDR3 length equals 13 residues. Germline V lookup: CDR1 LGHDT, CDR2 YNNKEL (reference sequence). The CDR3 DNA is TGTGCCAGCTCCCCAGATTATAACTATGGCTACACCTTC. This translates into CASSPDYNYGYTF.

The rearrangement links TRBV29-1 to TRBJ2-1, with 10 bases fitting TRBD2. Germline V lookup: CDR1 SQVTM, CDR2 ANQGSEA. CDR3 length: 16 amino acids. Trimming at V came to 7 bases and at J to 1 base, leaving 10 bases not matched to a gene. In DNA, the CDR3 is TGCAGCGCCCGGGGGAAGCGGGAGGGGTCCTACAATGAGCAGTTCTTC. Translation: CSARGKREGSYNEQFF.

The J gene is TRBJ2-7, the V gene TRBV6-2 or TRBV6-3; D may be TRBD1 (6 bases). In germline, CDR1 is MNHEY, CDR2 SVGEGT. Between the trimmed V and J ends, which lost 4 bases and 1 base, there was a span of 11 bases. CDR3 size: 14 residues. CDR3 sequence reads: CASSFGGSSYEQYF. The CDR3 DNA sequence: TGTGCCAGCAGTTTTGGGGGCTCTTCCTACGAGCAGTACTTC.

The chain is built from TRBV18 and TRBJ2-2; D is uncertain. Trimming removed 1 base from V and 3 bases from J, with 9 bases in between. Germline V lookup: CDR1 KGHSH, CDR2 LQKENI. This CDR3 is built from 15 residues. The CDR3 bases are TGTGCCAGCTCACCACTTGGCGCGGACACCGGGGAGCTGTTTTTT. It is translated as CASSPLGADTGELFF.

This rearrangement joins TRBV7-2 to TRBJ1-6; D is ambiguous. The V and J ends lost 1 base and 9 bases respectively, with 13 bases between them. The CDR3 loop spans 15 amino acids. Germline V gene data show CDR1 as SGHTA and CDR2 as FQGNSA. In DNA, the CDR3 is TGTGCCAGCAGCTTAGTTGAGGGTCTTGGTTCACCCCTCCACTTT. As protein: CASSLVEGLGSPLHF.

This chain joins TRBV4-3 and TRBJ2-5, with TRBD2 matching 8 bases. Germline V CDR1 and CDR2: LGHNA, YSLEER. Trimming cost V 0 bases and J 4 bases; bases outside gene matches: 4. CDR3 length equals 15 residues. The CDR3 sequence is CASSQEGLAGETQYF. The CDR3, as DNA: TGCGCCAGCAGCCAAGAGGGGCTAGCGGGAGAGACCCAGTACTTC.

The V gene is TRBV18, the J gene TRBJ2-2; 9 positions agree with TRBD1. The CDR3 totals 17 residues. Germline values: CDR1 KGHSH, CDR2 LQKENI. Trimming removed 2 bases from V and 4 bases from J; junction bases left unmatched: 8. In DNA form, the CDR3 reads TGTGCCAGCTCACCAGCCACAGGGGGCCATCCCACCGGGGAGCTGTTTTTT. The encoded protein is CASSPATGGHPTGELFF.

V gene TRBV3-1 (or the pseudogene TRBV3-2) combines with J gene TRBJ1-4; D remains unclear. V shed 1 base and J shed 0 bases, with 12 bases lying between them. CDR3 length equals 17 residues. Per germline, CDR1 LGHDT and CDR2 YNNKEL (reference sequence). The chain's CDR3 is CASSQGLGRATNEKLFF. The CDR3 coding sequence is TGTGCCAGCAGCCAAGGGTTGGGGAGGGCAACTAATGAAAAACTGTTTTTT.

The CDR3 sequence is CASSDLAGRGTDTQYF. CDR3 coding DNA: TGCGCCAGCAGTGACCTAGCGGGGAGAGGTACAGATACGCAGTATTTT. The chain employs TRBV10-2 and TRBJ2-3, with 9 nucleotides matching TRBD2. The germline V gene has CDR1 WSHSY and CDR2 SAAADI. The CDR3 is 16 residues long. The V and J ends lost 3 bases and 3 bases, in that order; junction bases with no gene match: 7.

The genes are TRBV7-2 and TRBJ1-2, with TRBD1 as a possible D gene (6 bases). There are 14 residues in the CDR3. The V end was cut by 0 bases, the J end by 7 bases, with 12 bases between. Germline V gives CDR1 SGHTA, CDR2 FQGNSA. This CDR3 is CASSLALGAAGYTF. The CDR3 bases are TGTGCCAGCAGCTTAGCGCTGGGGGCGGCTGGCTACACCTTC.